The T cell receptor (beta chain) described here comes from a study of Ad26.COV2.S vaccination and SARS-CoV-2 variants. Study results and limitations: People who got the vaccine had more spike-specific TCR breadth than people who got placebo. The TCR breadth and depth analyses may have produced an underestimate of total T cell responses.

As for this clone: Its antigen is not known.

Profiled with immunoSEQ multiplex PCR; TCRdb holds only in-frame clones, not every one. The sample records 300,000 to 350,000 clones, more than 70% being singletons. The germline CDR1 and CDR2 sequences are SQVTM and ANQGSEA. Deletions cut 6 bases from V and 6 bases from J, with 11 bases between. CDR3 length: 11 residues. The treatment is: roughly 19 received Ad26.COV2.S at low or high dose, single or two shots; 5 received placebo; per-sample allocation not given. Sample collection was performed on day 63 after the first vaccine or placebo injection. The source is a person aged 18-65 years who received the Ad26.COV2.S COVID-19 vaccine or a placebo. The V gene is TRBV29-1, the J gene TRBJ1-2; tentative D call: TRBD1 (5 bases). The source material was peripheral blood, sampled in a trial of Ad26.COV2.S vaccine versus placebo. The CDR3, as DNA: TGCAGCGTGCAGGGTGCGGATGGCTACACCTTC. Residues: CSVQGADGYTF.